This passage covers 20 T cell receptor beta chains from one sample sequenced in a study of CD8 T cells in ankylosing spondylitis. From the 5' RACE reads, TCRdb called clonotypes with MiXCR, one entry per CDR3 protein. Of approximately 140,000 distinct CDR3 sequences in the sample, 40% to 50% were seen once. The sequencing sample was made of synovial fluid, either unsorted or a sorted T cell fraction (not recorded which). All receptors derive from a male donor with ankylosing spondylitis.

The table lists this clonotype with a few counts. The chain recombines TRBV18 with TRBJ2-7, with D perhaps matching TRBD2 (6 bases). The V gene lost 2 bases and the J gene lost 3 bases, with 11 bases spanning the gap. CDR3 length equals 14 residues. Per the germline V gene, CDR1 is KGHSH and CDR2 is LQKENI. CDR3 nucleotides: TGTGCCAGCTCACCAACGGGGGTCGTCTACGAGCAGTACTTC. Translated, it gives CASSPTGVVYEQYF.

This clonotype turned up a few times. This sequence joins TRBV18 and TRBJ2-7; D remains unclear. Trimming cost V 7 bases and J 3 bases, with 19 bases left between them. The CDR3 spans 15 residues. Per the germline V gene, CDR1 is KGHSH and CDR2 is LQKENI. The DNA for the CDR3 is TGTGCCAGCTTGCCGGGTAATGCAAATGTCTACGAGCAGTACTTC. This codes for CASLPGNANVYEQYF. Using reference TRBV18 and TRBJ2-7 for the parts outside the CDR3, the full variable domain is NAGVMQNPRHLVRRRGQEARLRCSPMKGHSHVYWYRQLPEEGLKFMVYLQKENIIDESGMPKERFSAEFPKEGPSILRIQQVVRGDSAAYFCASLPGNANVYEQYFGPGTRLTVT.

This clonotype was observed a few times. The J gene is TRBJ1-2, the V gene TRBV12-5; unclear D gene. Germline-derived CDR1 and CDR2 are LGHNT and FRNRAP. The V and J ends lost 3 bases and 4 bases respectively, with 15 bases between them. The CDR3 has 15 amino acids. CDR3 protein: CASGFLVNSLYGYTF. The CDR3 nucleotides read TGTGCTAGTGGTTTCCTAGTCAACAGCCTCTATGGCTACACCTTC. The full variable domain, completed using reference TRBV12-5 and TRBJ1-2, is DARVTQTPRHKVTEMGQEVTMRCQPILGHNTVFWYRQTMMQGLELLAYFRNRAPLDDSGMPKDRFSAEMPDATLATLKIQPSEPRDSAVYFCASGFLVNSLYGYTFGSGTRLTVV.

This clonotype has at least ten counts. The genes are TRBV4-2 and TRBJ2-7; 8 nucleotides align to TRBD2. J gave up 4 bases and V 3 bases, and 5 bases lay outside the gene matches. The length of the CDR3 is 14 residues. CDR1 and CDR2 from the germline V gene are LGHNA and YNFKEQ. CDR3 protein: CASSQLAGRYEQYF. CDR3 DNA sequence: TGTGCCAGCAGCCAGCTAGCGGGTCGGTACGAGCAGTACTTC.

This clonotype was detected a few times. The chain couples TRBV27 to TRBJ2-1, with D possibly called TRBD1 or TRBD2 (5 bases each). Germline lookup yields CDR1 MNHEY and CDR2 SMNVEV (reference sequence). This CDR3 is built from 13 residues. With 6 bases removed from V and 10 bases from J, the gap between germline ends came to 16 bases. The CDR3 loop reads CASSPLGDVEQFF. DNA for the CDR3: TGTGCCAGCAGCCCCCTAGGGGACGTGGAGCAGTTCTTC.

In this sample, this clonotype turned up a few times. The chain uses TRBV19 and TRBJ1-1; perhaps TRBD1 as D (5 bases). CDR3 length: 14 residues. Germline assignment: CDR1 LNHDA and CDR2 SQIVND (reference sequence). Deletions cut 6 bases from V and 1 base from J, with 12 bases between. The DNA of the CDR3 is TGTGCCAGTAGAGCGGGACTCCGGAACACTGAAGCTTTCTTT. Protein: CASRAGLRNTEAFF.

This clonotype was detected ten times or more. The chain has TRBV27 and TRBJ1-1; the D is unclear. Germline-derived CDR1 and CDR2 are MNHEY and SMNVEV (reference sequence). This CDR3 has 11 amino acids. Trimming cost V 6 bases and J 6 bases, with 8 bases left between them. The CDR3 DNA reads TGTGCCAGCAGCTTAGGCGCTGAAGCTTTCTTT. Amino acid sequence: CASSLGAEAFF.

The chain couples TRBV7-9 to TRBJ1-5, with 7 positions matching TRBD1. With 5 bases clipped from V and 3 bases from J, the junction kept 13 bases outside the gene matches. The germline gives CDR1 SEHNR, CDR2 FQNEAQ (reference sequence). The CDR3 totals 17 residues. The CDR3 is CASSTPRGTASNQPQHF. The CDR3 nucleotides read TGTGCCAGCAGCACCCCCCGCGGGACAGCCTCCAATCAGCCCCAGCATTTT.

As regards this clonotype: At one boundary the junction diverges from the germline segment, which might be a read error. The CDR3, as DNA: TGTGCCAGCAGTGGTAATACCGGGGATCTGTTTTTT. Translated: CASSGNTGDLFF. V is TRBV12-3 or TRBV12-4 and J is TRBJ2-2, with TRBD2 as a possible D gene (5 bases). The CDR3 is made up of 12 amino acids.

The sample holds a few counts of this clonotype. The CDR3 loop reads CASSPGTDYGYTF. The CDR3 DNA sequence: TGTGCCAGCAGCCCCGGGACAGACTATGGCTACACCTTC. The chain carries TRBV12-3 or TRBV12-4 and TRBJ1-2; 7 bases line up with TRBD1. This CDR3 is 13 amino acids long. Unmatched junction bases numbered 4, after V lost 6 bases and J lost 3 bases.

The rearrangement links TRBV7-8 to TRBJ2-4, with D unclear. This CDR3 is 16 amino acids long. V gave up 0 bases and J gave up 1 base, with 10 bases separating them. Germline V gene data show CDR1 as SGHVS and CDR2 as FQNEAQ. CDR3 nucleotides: TGTGCCAGCAGCTTAGCGTTAGCTGGGGCCAAAAACATTCAGTACTTC. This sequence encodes CASSLALAGAKNIQYF.

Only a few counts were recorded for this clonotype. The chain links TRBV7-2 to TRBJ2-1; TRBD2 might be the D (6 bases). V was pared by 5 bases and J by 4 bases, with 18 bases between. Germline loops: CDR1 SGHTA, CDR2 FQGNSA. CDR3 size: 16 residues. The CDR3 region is CASSPAERVGYNEQFF. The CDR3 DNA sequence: TGTGCCAGCAGCCCCGCCGAGCGGGTAGGGTACAATGAGCAGTTCTTC.

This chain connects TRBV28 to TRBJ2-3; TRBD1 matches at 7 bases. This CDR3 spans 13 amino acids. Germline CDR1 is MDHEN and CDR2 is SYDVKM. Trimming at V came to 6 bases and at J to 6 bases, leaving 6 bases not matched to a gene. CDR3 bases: TGTGCCAGCAGGACGACAGGGTTGGATACGCAGTATTTT. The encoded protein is CASRTTGLDTQYF.

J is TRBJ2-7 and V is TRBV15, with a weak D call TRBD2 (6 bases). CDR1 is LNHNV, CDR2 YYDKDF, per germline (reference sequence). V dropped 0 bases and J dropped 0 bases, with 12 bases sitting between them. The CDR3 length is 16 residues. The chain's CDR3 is CATSREGGSSSYEQYF. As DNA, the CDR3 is TGTGCCACCAGCAGAGAGGGGGGTTCTAGCTCCTACGAGCAGTACTTC.

The CDR3 nucleotides are TGTGCCAGCAGCCCTCTAGGGGTATCTAGCGGGAGGGCCATTGGTTCCTACAATGAGCAGTTCTTC. It translates to CASSPLGVSSGRAIGSYNEQFF. The chain is built from TRBV7-2 and TRBJ2-1; 12 nucleotides match TRBD2. The CDR3 totals 22 residues. Germline assignment: CDR1 SGHTA and CDR2 FQGNSA. The ends lost 5 bases at V and 1 base at J; junction bases unmatched: 21.

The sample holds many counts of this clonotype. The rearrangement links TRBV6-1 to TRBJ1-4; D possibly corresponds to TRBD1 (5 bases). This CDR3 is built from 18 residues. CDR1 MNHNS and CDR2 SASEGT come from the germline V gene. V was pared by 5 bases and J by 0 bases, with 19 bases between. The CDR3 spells CASSQRQRSDATNEKLFF. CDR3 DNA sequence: TGTGCCAGCAGTCAACGACAGAGGTCGGACGCAACTAATGAAAAACTGTTTTTT.

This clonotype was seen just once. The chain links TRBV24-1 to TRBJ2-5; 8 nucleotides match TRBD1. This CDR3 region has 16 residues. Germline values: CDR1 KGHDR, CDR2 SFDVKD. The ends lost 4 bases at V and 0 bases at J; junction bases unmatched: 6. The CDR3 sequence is CATSDPTGEYQETQYF. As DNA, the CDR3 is TGTGCCACCAGTGACCCGACAGGGGAATACCAAGAGACCCAGTACTTC.

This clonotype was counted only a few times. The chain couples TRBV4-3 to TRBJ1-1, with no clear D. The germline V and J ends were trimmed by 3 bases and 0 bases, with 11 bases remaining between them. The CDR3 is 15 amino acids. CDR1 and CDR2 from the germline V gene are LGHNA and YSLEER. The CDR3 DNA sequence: TGCGCCAGCAGCCATGTCAGAAAAATGAACACTGAAGCTTTCTTT. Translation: CASSHVRKMNTEAFF.

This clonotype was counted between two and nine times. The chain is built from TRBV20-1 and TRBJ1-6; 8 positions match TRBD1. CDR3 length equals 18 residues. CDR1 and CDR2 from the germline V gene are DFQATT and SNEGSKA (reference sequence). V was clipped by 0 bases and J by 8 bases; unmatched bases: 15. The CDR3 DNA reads TGCAGTGCTAGAGACCCTTCGACAGGGGCCAGACTCTATTCACCCCTCCACTTT. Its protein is CSARDPSTGARLYSPLHF.

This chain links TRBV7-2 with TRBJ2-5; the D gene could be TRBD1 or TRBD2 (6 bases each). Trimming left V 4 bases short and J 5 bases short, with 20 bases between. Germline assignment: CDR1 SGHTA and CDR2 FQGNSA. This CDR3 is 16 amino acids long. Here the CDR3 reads CASSSLVWGAEETQYF. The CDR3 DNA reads TGTGCCAGCAGCTCCCTAGTTTGGGGGGCAGAGGAGACCCAGTACTTC.